These 5 T cell receptor beta chains came from one sample sequenced in a study of OX40 agonist ivuxolimab in advanced cancers. Here immunoSEQ multiplex PCR was the method, and the copy in TCRdb shows in-frame clones only, minus some. This sample has 70,000 to 80,000 clones, with over 90% found just once. The sequencing used CD4+ or CD8+ T cells sorted from blood, collected in a trial of the OX40 agonist ivuxolimab. These receptors came from an adult with an advanced solid tumor such as melanoma, head and neck, liver or kidney cancer.

This clone was counted a few times. The chain employs TRBV5-6 and TRBJ1-6; D is uncertain. Germline assignment: CDR1 SGHDT and CDR2 YYEEEE. Deletions cut 0 bases from V and 9 bases from J, with 13 bases between. The CDR3 is made up of 15 amino acids. The CDR3 spells CASSLGSPSLSPLHF. In DNA, the CDR3 is TGTGCCAGCAGCTTGGGCAGCCCCTCCCTTTCACCCCTCCACTTT. The complete variable domain, with remaining parts taken from reference TRBV5-6 and TRBJ1-6, reads DAGVTQSPTHLIKTRGQQVTLRCSPKSGHDTVSWYQQALGQGPQFIFQYYEEEERQRGNFPDRFSGHQFPNYSSELNVNALLLGDSALYLCASSLGSPSLSPLHFGNGTRLTVT.

This clone appeared a few times. This chain uses TRBV5-1 with TRBJ1-5; no clear D. This CDR3 region has 15 residues. V lost 0 bases to trimming and J lost 0 bases, with 7 bases between them. Germline CDR1 SGHRS, CDR2 YFSETQ. CDR3 residues: CASSLVPGSNQPQHF. CDR3 sequence (DNA): TGCGCCAGCAGCTTGGTACCTGGTAGCAATCAGCCCCAGCATTTT.

This chain uses TRBV4-3 with TRBJ2-3; 9 bases align to TRBD2. V was pared by 0 bases and J by 9 bases, with 7 bases of the junction left unmatched. The CDR3 is 15 amino acids. Germline values: CDR1 LGHNA, CDR2 YSLEER. This chain's CDR3 is CASSQDLGGGATQYF. In DNA form, the CDR3 reads TGCGCCAGCAGCCAAGATTTGGGCGGGGGGGCAACGCAGTATTTT.

This chain links TRBV7-9 with TRBJ2-1, with D uncertain. The V and J ends lost 1 base and 9 bases respectively, with 7 bases between them. The CDR3 loop spans 12 amino acids. Germline values: CDR1 SEHNR, CDR2 FQNEAQ (reference sequence). The CDR3 DNA is TGTGCCAGCAGCTTAGGCCAGAGTGAGCAGTTCTTC. This encodes CASSLGQSEQFF.

This sequence joins TRBV29-1 and TRBJ1-2; D is ambiguous. The CDR3 length is 12 residues. V lost 2 bases and J 4 bases, leaving 8 bases between the germline ends. Germline V gene lookup returns CDR1 SQVTM and CDR2 ANQGSEA. The CDR3 reads CSVERESYGYTF. In DNA, the CDR3 is TGCAGCGTTGAAAGGGAAAGCTATGGCTACACCTTC.